The 25 T cell receptor beta chains presented below share a single source sample, sequenced in a study of shared clonotypes between healthy human individuals. The data were produced by immunoSEQ multiplex PCR, yet TCRdb's version contains in-frame clones alone and is incomplete. The repertoire holds approximately 2.3 million clones, more than 85% seen once, with about 0.39% in the top ten. The specimen was naive CD4+ T cells from PBMCs. Subset given: CD45RA+ positively selected. These receptors were taken from a man aged 18 to 29 in good health. Some clones in this sample may be carry-over from other donors' samples.

On this clone: The same CDR3 arises from other DNA sequences in this sample as well. The chain carries TRBV18 and TRBJ1-1; TRBD1 is a possible D gene (5 bases). CDR1 is KGHSH, CDR2 LQKENI, per germline. V gave up 4 bases and J gave up 1 base, with 7 bases separating them. The CDR3 contains 13 residues. The DNA of the CDR3 is TGTGCCAGCTCACTTGGGGGGAACACTGAAGCTTTCTTT. It specifies CASSLGGNTEAFF.

The genes are TRBV27 and TRBJ2-1; 9 nucleotides match TRBD1. CDR1 MNHEY and CDR2 SMNVEV come from the germline V gene (reference sequence). The CDR3 extends over 16 amino acids. Trimming cost V 6 bases and J 8 bases; bases outside gene matches: 14. The CDR3 sequence: CASSNYPGQGLHEQFF. The CDR3 DNA is TGTGCCAGCAGCAACTACCCGGGACAGGGTTTGCATGAGCAGTTCTTC.

The V gene is TRBV4-1, the J gene TRBJ1-4; possibly TRBD1 for D (6 bases). V was cut by 4 bases and J by 5 bases, with 14 bases left in between. Germline V gene lookup returns CDR1 MGHRA and CDR2 YSYEKL. There are 15 residues in the CDR3. CDR3 amino acids: CASSRIGQMNEKLFF. The CDR3 nucleotides are TGCGCCAGCAGCCGGATTGGACAGATGAATGAAAAACTGTTTTTT.

A remark on this clone: Other DNA sequences in the same sample also yield this CDR3. The chain carries TRBV5-1 and TRBJ2-7; 11 bases agree with TRBD1. Germline CDR1 is SGHRS and CDR2 is YFSETQ. The CDR3 has 13 amino acids. The ends lost 8 bases at V and 5 bases at J; junction bases unmatched: 6. The CDR3: CASNGQGANEQYF. The CDR3, as DNA: TGCGCCAGTAATGGACAGGGGGCCAACGAGCAGTACTTC.

Comments on this clone: The same CDR3 also results from other DNA sequences found in this sample. This chain joins TRBV2 and TRBJ1-1; unclear D gene. Germline V lookup: CDR1 SNHLY, CDR2 FYNNEI. The germline V and J ends were trimmed by 1 base and 8 bases, with 5 bases remaining between them. This CDR3 comprises 11 residues. CDR3 loop: CASSEGREAFF. Here the CDR3 DNA reads TGTGCCAGCAGTGAAGGGAGAGAAGCTTTCTTT.

V is TRBV10-3 and J is TRBJ1-1; 7 bases fit TRBD1. The CDR3 spans 15 residues. With V trimmed by 3 bases and J by 1 base, 5 bases remained unmatched. Germline V gives CDR1 ENHRY, CDR2 SYGVKD. DNA for the CDR3: TGTGCCATCAGTGATACCGGGACAGCGAACACTGAAGCTTTCTTT. This sequence encodes CAISDTGTANTEAFF.

The CDR3 bases are TGCGCCAGCAGCTTGGAACTACTAGCGGGGGGACAAGAGACCCAGTACTTC. Amino acids: CASSLELLAGGQETQYF. The rearrangement joins TRBV5-1 to TRBJ2-5; 12 nucleotides align to TRBD2. This CDR3 region has 17 residues. After removal of 0 bases from V and 2 bases from J, the junction contained 5 bases not matched to a gene. In germline, CDR1 is SGHRS, CDR2 YFSETQ.

The J gene is TRBJ1-5, the V gene TRBV5-1; no definite D call. Between the trimmed V and J ends, which lost 0 bases and 5 bases, there was a span of 9 bases. CDR3 size: 14 residues. In germline, CDR1 is SGHRS, CDR2 YFSETQ. CDR3 coding DNA: TGCGCCAGCAGCTTGGGGTCAGCCGATCAGCCCCAGCATTTT. Its protein is CASSLGSADQPQHF.

V usage is TRBV7-9 and J usage is TRBJ1-2, with D perhaps TRBD1 (6 bases). The V end lost 0 bases, the J end lost 7 bases, and 18 bases lay between the germline ends. Germline CDR1 reads SEHNR; CDR2 reads FQNEAQ (reference sequence). The CDR3 length is 16 residues. The chain's CDR3 is CASSLAGVGAFGGYTF. The CDR3 DNA sequence: TGTGCCAGCAGCTTAGCAGGTGTGGGGGCCTTTGGTGGCTACACCTTC.

The gene calls are TRBV29-1 and TRBJ2-7; 12 bases are a match to TRBD1. The germline CDR1 and CDR2 sequences are SQVTM and ANQGSEA. This CDR3 contains 16 residues. Losses at the gene ends were 6 bases for V and 6 bases for J; bases not matched to a gene: 15. The CDR3 nucleotides are TGCAGCGTGGGCCTCCGGGACAGGGGGCGCTTGATCGAGCAGTACTTC. Translated, it gives CSVGLRDRGRLIEQYF.

The chain links TRBV10-1 to TRBJ1-1; a possible D gene is TRBD1 (6 bases). Germline V gene sequence: CDR1 WNHNN, CDR2 SYGVQD (reference sequence). Trimming took off 4 bases at V and 4 bases at J, with 7 bases between the two ends. The CDR3 covers 12 residues. CDR3 region: CASSGQATEAFF. Written as DNA, the CDR3 is TGCGCCAGCAGTGGACAGGCCACTGAAGCTTTCTTT.

The chain joins TRBV5-6 to TRBJ1-2; 7 bases line up with TRBD1. CDR1 SGHDT and CDR2 YYEEEE come from the germline V gene. The V and J ends lost 4 bases and 8 bases, in that order; junction bases with no gene match: 8. The CDR3 has 13 residues. The CDR3 loop is CASSRQGNRGYTF. The CDR3 coding sequence is TGTGCCAGCAGCCGACAGGGTAATCGGGGCTACACCTTC.

A note on this clone: This sample includes further DNA sequences coding for the same CDR3. This chain links TRBV28 with TRBJ2-3; D is undetermined. The CDR3 extends over 14 amino acids. V gave up 4 bases and J gave up 1 base, with 9 bases separating them. From germline, CDR1 is MDHEN and CDR2 SYDVKM. This CDR3 reads CASSSQTGTDTQYF. For the CDR3, the DNA is TGTGCCAGCAGTTCCCAGACGGGCACAGATACGCAGTATTTT. The full variable domain, its missing parts supplied by reference TRBV28 and TRBJ2-3, is DVKVTQSSRYLVKRTGEKVFLECVQDMDHENMFWYRQDPGLGLRLIYFSYDVKMKEKGDIPEGYSVSREKKERFSLILESASTNQTSMYLCASSSQTGTDTQYFGPGTRLTVL.

The chain employs TRBV28 and TRBJ2-7; D gene unclear. Trimming removed 5 bases at V and 0 bases at J, with 14 bases between. The CDR3 contains 15 residues. Germline V gene lookup returns CDR1 MDHEN and CDR2 SYDVKM. Here the CDR3 DNA reads TGTGCCAGCAGTGAGATGGTGATGAGCTCCTACGAGCAGTACTTC. Translation: CASSEMVMSSYEQYF.

This chain uses TRBV6-5 with TRBJ2-7; 11 nucleotides match TRBD2. The J segment lost 3 bases and the V segment lost 5 bases, leaving 6 bases of the junction unmatched. The CDR3 length is 15 residues. CDR1 is MNHEY, CDR2 SVGAGI, per germline. Written as DNA, the CDR3 is TGTGCCAGCAGTACCTTGACTAGCGGGAACTACGAGCAGTACTTC. Translating it yields CASSTLTSGNYEQYF.

The rearrangement uses TRBV5-4 and TRBJ2-1; 11 positions agree with TRBD2. V lost 6 bases, J lost 7 bases, and 9 bases stayed unmatched. This CDR3 comprises 15 residues. Germline V gene data show CDR1 as SGHNT and CDR2 as YYREEE (reference sequence). CDR3 protein: CASNTPASGRNEQFF. DNA for the CDR3: TGTGCCAGCAACACGCCGGCTAGCGGGAGGAATGAGCAGTTCTTC.

The V call is TRBV18, the J call TRBJ1-1; weak D call: TRBD1 (6 bases). Trimming shortened V by 4 bases and J by 7 bases, and 13 bases separated the two germline ends. The CDR3 runs 13 residues. Germline CDR1 is KGHSH and CDR2 is LQKENI. The CDR3 coding sequence is TGTGCCAGCTCACGAGGGACACAAGATGAAGCTTTCTTT. As protein: CASSRGTQDEAFF.

CDR3 region: CASSYGGAQRNEQFF. As DNA, the CDR3 is TGTGCCAGCAGTTATGGCGGGGCCCAACGGAATGAGCAGTTCTTC. The chain recombines TRBV6-5 with TRBJ2-1; the D gene is possibly TRBD2 (6 bases). This CDR3 has 15 amino acids. CDR1 is MNHEY, CDR2 SVGAGI, per germline. Trimming cost V 3 bases and J 7 bases, with 16 bases left between them.

As regards this clone: This same CDR3 is encoded by further DNA sequences in the sample. The chain carries TRBV20-1 and TRBJ1-2, with 10 bases fitting TRBD1. In germline, CDR1 is DFQATT, CDR2 SNEGSKA (reference sequence). V lost 6 bases, J lost 8 bases, and 3 bases stayed unmatched. The CDR3 consists of 11 residues. CDR3 in DNA: TGCAGTGCGCGGACAGGGGGAGGCTACACCTTC. Translating gives CSARTGGGYTF.

The chain joins TRBV4-2 to TRBJ1-5; 9 nucleotides match TRBD1. Germline trimming cut 3 bases from V and 7 bases from J; bases unmatched to any gene: 7. The germline gives CDR1 LGHNA, CDR2 YNFKEQ. The CDR3 contains 15 residues. CDR3 residues: CASSQGGTGYQPQHF. In DNA, the CDR3 is TGTGCCAGCAGCCAGGGTGGGACAGGGTACCAGCCCCAGCATTTT.

This sequence joins TRBV4-2 and TRBJ2-1; weak D call: TRBD2 (6 bases). Germline loops: CDR1 LGHNA, CDR2 YNFKEQ. The CDR3 has 16 amino acids. Trimming removed 2 bases at V and 3 bases at J, with 14 bases between. CDR3 amino acids: CASSQLTSINYNEQFF. The DNA for the CDR3 is TGTGCCAGCAGCCAACTAACTAGCATAAACTACAATGAGCAGTTCTTC.

The V gene is TRBV4-1, the J gene TRBJ2-7; a possible D gene is TRBD2 (6 bases). The CDR3 totals 15 residues. Germline CDR1 MGHRA, CDR2 YSYEKL. The V end lost 6 bases, the J end lost 0 bases, and 15 bases lay between the germline ends. The CDR3 loop reads CASRRLGGNSYEQYF. In DNA form, the CDR3 reads TGCGCCAGCAGACGGTTAGGCGGGAACTCCTACGAGCAGTACTTC.

The chain employs TRBV28 and TRBJ2-7; TRBD2 agrees at 8 bases. The CDR3 length is 14 residues. The germline V gene has CDR1 MDHEN and CDR2 SYDVKM. Losses at the gene ends were 7 bases for V and 5 bases for J; bases not matched to a gene: 10. CDR3 coding DNA: TGTGCCAGCAATATGAGCGGGGGACGTAACGAGCAGTACTTC. Translating it yields CASNMSGGRNEQYF.

This chain joins TRBV18 and TRBJ2-3; D remains ambiguous. V shed 3 bases and J shed 2 bases, with 12 bases lying between them. This CDR3 is 15 amino acids long. CDR1 and CDR2 from the germline V gene are KGHSH and LQKENI. The DNA for the CDR3 is TGTGCCAGCTCACCTCGCTTGCAGTTCACAGATACGCAGTATTTT. It encodes CASSPRLQFTDTQYF. Variable domain in full (rest from reference TRBV18 and TRBJ2-3): NAGVMQNPRHLVRRRGQEARLRCSPMKGHSHVYWYRQLPEEGLKFMVYLQKENIIDESGMPKERFSAEFPKEGPSILRIQQVVRGDSAAYFCASSPRLQFTDTQYFGPGTRLTVL.

The chain carries TRBV28 and TRBJ2-1, with a tentative D call TRBD2 (7 bases). The CDR3 totals 15 residues. Per the germline V gene, CDR1 is MDHEN and CDR2 is SYDVKM. Trimming stripped 3 bases from V and 0 bases from J, with 9 bases between. CDR3 sequence (DNA): TGTGCCAGCAGTTTGGGGGGGCACTCCTACAATGAGCAGTTCTTC. Translated: CASSLGGHSYNEQFF.